This T cell receptor (beta chain) came from a study of shared clonotypes between healthy human individuals. Produced via immunoSEQ multiplex PCR; TCRdb's table is partial and in-frame only. The data show more than 2 million clones, around 95% seen once. This CDR3 is built from 12 residues. Germline CDR1 is SGHAT and CDR2 is FQDESV (reference sequence). V was clipped by 8 bases and J by 0 bases, with 8 bases between them. The specimen sequenced was naive CD4+ T cells sorted from blood. Subset defined: CD45RA+ positively selected. The receptor was isolated from a man between 18 and 35 years old in good health. This chain links TRBV11-1 with TRBJ2-7, with D unresolved. CDR3 nucleotides: TGTGCCAGCGGCAAAAACTCCTACGAGCAGTACTTC. Translation gives CASGKNSYEQYF. The variable domain in full, completed from reference TRBV11-1 and TRBJ2-7, reads EAEVAQSPRYKITEKSQAVAFWCDPISGHATLYWYRQILGQGPELLVQFQDESVVDDSQLPKDRFSAERLKGVDSTLKIQPAELGDSAMYLCASGKNSYEQYFGPGTRLTVT.